These T cell receptor beta chains were read from a single sample in a study of blood T cell repertoires in COVID-19. TCRdb's table, derived via immunoSEQ multiplex PCR, lists solely in-frame clones and lacks some. The table has about 300,000 clones, around nine tenths seen once. Material for sequencing was peripheral blood. The receptors shown here come from a man aged 65 to 85 with acute or convalescent COVID-19. CDR3s include the opening cysteine and the closing phenylalanine or tryptophan. Each record gives: clone size, D gene, V gene, J gene, CDR3 protein, CDR3 DNA. The D gene is left open where the match is weak. A clone size is listed for some rows: how often the clone was seen (once, few, many), or a class if it is expanded.

-,-,TRBV5-1,TRBJ2-5,CASSLAGEGEETQYF,TGCGCCAGCAGCTTGGCAGGAGAGGGCGAAGAGACCCAGTACTTC
-,TRBD2,TRBV7-9,TRBJ2-1,CASSSLGLAGVLNEQFF,TGTGCCAGCAGCTCCCTTGGGCTAGCGGGAGTATTGAACGAGCAGTTCTTC
-,TRBD1,TRBV5-1,TRBJ2-7,CASTGDRGTYEQYF,TGCGCCAGCACAGGGGACAGGGGTACGTACGAGCAGTACTTC
-,-,TRBV7-2,TRBJ2-2,CASSLPGSFTGELFF,TGTGCCAGCAGCTTGCCGGGATCTTTTACCGGGGAGCTGTTTTTT
-,TRBD2,TRBV28,TRBJ2-3,CASTIQAGFTDTQYF,TGTGCCAGCACCATTCAAGCGGGGTTCACAGATACGCAGTATTTT
-,-,TRBV28,TRBJ1-2,CASSLGGANYGYTF,TGTGCCAGCAGTTTGGGGGGAGCTAACTATGGCTACACCTTC
-,-,TRBV19,TRBJ1-2,CASSIREIIHGYTF,TGTGCCAGTAGTATCAGGGAAATTATCCATGGCTACACCTTC
-,-,TRBV7-2,TRBJ1-3,CASSPTNQGSSGNTIYF,TGTGCCAGCAGTCCCACAAACCAGGGGAGTTCTGGAAACACCATATATTTT
-,TRBD2,TRBV5-1,TRBJ2-5,CASTSGGSGTQYF,TGCGCCAGCACTAGCGGGGGCTCTGGGACCCAGTACTTC
-,-,TRBV6-2/TRBV6-3,TRBJ2-7,CASSYLQSGRFSYEQYF,TGTGCCAGCAGTTACTTACAGAGCGGAAGATTCTCCTACGAGCAGTACTTC
-,TRBD2,TRBV6-2/TRBV6-3,TRBJ2-5,CASSYFGLAGGRETQYF,TGTGCCAGCAGTTACTTCGGACTAGCGGGGGGGCGGGAGACCCAGTACTTC
-,TRBD1,TRBV29-1,TRBJ1-1,CSHETGAATEAFF,TGCAGCCACGAAACAGGGGCGGCCACTGAAGCTTTCTTT
-,-,TRBV5-1,TRBJ1-2,CASLPLTGGYGYTF,TGCGCCAGCCTCCCTTTGACAGGAGGCTACGGCTACACCTTC
-,-,TRBV19,TRBJ1-5,CASTVAGQNSNQPQHF,TGTGCCAGTACTGTCGCTGGACAGAATAGCAATCAGCCCCAGCATTTT
-,TRBD1,TRBV10-3,TRBJ1-5,CAISEDRDQPQHF,TGTGCCATCAGTGAGGACAGGGATCAGCCCCAGCATTTT
-,-,TRBV28,TRBJ2-2,CASSLGPGHLATGELFF,TGTGCCAGCAGTTTAGGTCCGGGACACCTAGCCACCGGGGAGCTGTTTTTT
-,-,TRBV2,TRBJ1-1,CASTLPPGMNTEAFF,TGTGCCAGCACCCTACCCCCAGGTATGAACACTGAAGCTTTCTTT
-,TRBD1,TRBV5-6,TRBJ1-6,CASSSMTGGDSPLHF,TGTGCCAGCAGCTCTATGACAGGGGGCGATTCACCCCTCCACTTT
-,-,TRBV19,TRBJ1-2,CASTGRLYGYTF,TGTGCCAGCACGGGGAGGCTTTATGGCTACACCTTC
-,TRBD2,TRBV29-1,TRBJ2-5,CSGTGTSGQYQETQYF,TGCAGCGGGACCGGGACTAGCGGTCAGTACCAAGAGACCCAGTACTTC
-,-,TRBV18,TRBJ1-1,CASSPFGGRDTEAFF,TGTGCCAGCTCACCATTCGGGGGGCGGGACACTGAAGCTTTCTTT
-,-,TRBV7-2,TRBJ1-5,CASSAGSPQPQHF,TGTGCCAGCAGCGCAGGATCCCCTCAGCCCCAGCATTTT
-,TRBD1,TRBV28,TRBJ2-5,CASSPGTVKETQYF,TGTGCCAGCAGTCCCGGGACAGTAAAAGAGACCCAGTACTTC
-,-,TRBV3-1/TRBV3-2,TRBJ2-7,CASSGRQAWQSYEQYF,TGTGCCAGCAGCGGAAGACAGGCCTGGCAGTCCTACGAGCAGTACTTC
-,TRBD1,TRBV6-2/TRBV6-3,TRBJ1-2,CASSRDSYGYTF,TGTGCCAGCAGTCGGGACAGCTATGGCTACACCTTC
-,-,TRBV28,TRBJ2-5,CASSFGGRSETQYF,TGTGCCAGCAGTTTCGGTGGGAGGTCAGAGACCCAGTACTTC
-,TRBD1,TRBV28,TRBJ2-7,CASSLRQGAQYF,TGTGCCAGCAGTTTACGACAGGGGGCGCAGTACTTC
-,-,TRBV6-5,TRBJ2-3,CASSSWEGTDTQYF,TGTGCCAGCAGTTCGTGGGAGGGCACAGATACGCAGTATTTT
-,-,TRBV5-6,TRBJ2-7,CASSLVGYEQYF,TGTGCCAGCAGCTTGGTCGGCTACGAGCAGTACTTC
once,-,TRBV7-2,TRBJ2-7,CASSLQGFSYEQYF,TGTGCCAGCAGCTTACAGGGGTTTTCCTACGAGCAGTACTTC
-,-,TRBV6-1,TRBJ1-5,CASSESGVWGNQPQHF,TGTGCCAGCAGTGAAAGCGGGGTCTGGGGCAATCAGCCCCAGCATTTT
few,TRBD2,TRBV28,TRBJ2-3,CASSPGRASGREKDTQYF,TGTGCCAGCAGTCCCGGTCGGGCTAGCGGAAGGGAGAAAGATACGCAGTATTTT
-,-,TRBV29-1,TRBJ1-3,CSVEVPISGNTIYF,TGCAGCGTTGAAGTCCCCATCTCTGGAAACACCATATATTTT
-,-,TRBV7-9,TRBJ1-5,CASSLAGAHSQHF,TGTGCCAGCAGCTTAGCAGGGGCGCATTCCCAGCATTTT
-,TRBD2,TRBV6-2/TRBV6-3,TRBJ2-1,CASSYAKTSGRFQLYNEQFF,TGTGCCAGCAGTTACGCCAAGACTAGCGGGAGGTTCCAGCTCTACAATGAGCAGTTCTTC
few,-,TRBV24-1,TRBJ1-1,CATLKNTEAFF,TGTGCCACCCTTAAGAACACTGAAGCTTTCTTT
-,-,TRBV29-1,TRBJ2-7,CSVGFHNYEQYF,TGCAGCGTTGGGTTCCACAACTACGAGCAGTACTTC
-,-,TRBV7-9,TRBJ1-1,CASSLQMGHTEAFF,TGTGCCAGCAGCTTACAGATGGGGCACACTGAAGCTTTCTTT
-,TRBD2,TRBV11-2,TRBJ2-1,CASSLATSGAYNEQFF,TGTGCCAGCAGCTTAGCGACTAGCGGGGCCTACAATGAGCAGTTCTTC
-,-,TRBV7-9,TRBJ1-2,CASSLWGIGRVGWITF,TGTGCCAGCAGCTTATGGGGTATCGGCAGGGTAGGGTGGATAACCTTC
-,-,TRBV7-2,TRBJ1-3,CASSPGVLGNTIYF,TGTGCCAGCAGCCCAGGTGTACTCGGAAACACCATATATTTT
-,TRBD1,TRBV14,TRBJ2-4,CASSRYSGTGSADIQYF,TGTGCCAGCAGCCGCTATTCCGGGACAGGTTCGGCGGACATTCAGTACTTC
-,TRBD1,TRBV2,TRBJ1-2,CARGGQGNGYTF,TGTGCCAGGGGCGGACAGGGCAATGGCTACACCTTC
-,-,TRBV6-4,TRBJ1-2,CASSDSRIGGYTF,TGTGCCAGCAGTGACTCGCGTATTGGTGGCTACACCTTC
-,TRBD1,TRBV5-1,TRBJ1-1,CASSIRTGNTEAFF,TGCGCCAGCAGCATCCGGACAGGGAACACTGAAGCTTTCTTT
-,-,TRBV6-6,TRBJ1-6,CASSYGLAALHF,TGTGCCAGCAGTTACGGTCTGGCGGCCCTCCACTTT
few,-,TRBV4-3,TRBJ2-3,CASSQGRGSKTTDTQYF,TGCGCCAGCAGCCAAGGACGGGGTAGTAAGACCACAGATACGCAGTATTTT
few,-,TRBV5-1,TRBJ1-3,CASSLIPDLSGNTIYF,TGCGCCAGCAGCTTGATCCCAGATCTCTCTGGAAACACCATATATTTT
-,-,TRBV24-1,TRBJ1-1,CATSDPGTEAFF,TGTGCCACCAGTGATCCCGGGACTGAAGCTTTCTTT
-,-,TRBV4-3,TRBJ2-5,CASSQGALQGRLETQYF,TGCGCCAGCAGCCAAGGAGCACTACAGGGAAGGTTAGAGACCCAGTACTTC
once,-,TRBV7-2,TRBJ2-3,CASSLARVGTDTQYF,TGTGCCAGCAGCTTAGCGAGGGTAGGCACAGATACGCAGTATTTT
few,-,TRBV24-1,TRBJ1-2,CATSDPTLDTGGSGYTF,TGTGCCACCAGTGATCCGACATTGGACACGGGTGGTAGCGGCTACACCTTC
-,-,TRBV12-3/TRBV12-4,TRBJ2-2,CASRPGGAGELFF,TGTGCCAGCAGGCCAGGAGGGGCCGGGGAGCTGTTTTTT
once,TRBD1,TRBV18,TRBJ2-2,CASSLGQTHTWTGELFF,TGTGCCAGCTCACTGGGACAGACGCATACCTGGACCGGGGAGCTGTTTTTT
-,-,TRBV5-1,TRBJ2-7,CASSLAGDEQYF,TGCGCCAGCAGCTTGGCGGGGGACGAGCAGTACTTC
-,TRBD2,TRBV5-4,TRBJ2-1,CASSLGSGSHNEQFF,TGTGCCAGCAGCTTGGGAAGCGGGAGCCACAATGAGCAGTTCTTC